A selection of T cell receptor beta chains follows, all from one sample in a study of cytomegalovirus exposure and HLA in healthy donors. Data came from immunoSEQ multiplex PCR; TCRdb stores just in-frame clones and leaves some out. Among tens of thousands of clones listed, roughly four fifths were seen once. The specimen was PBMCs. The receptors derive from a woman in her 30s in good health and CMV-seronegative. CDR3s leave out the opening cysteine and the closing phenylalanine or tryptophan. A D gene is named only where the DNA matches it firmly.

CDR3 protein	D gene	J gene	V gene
ASSLSTWALSNQPQH	NA	TRBJ1-5	TRBV4-2
ASSRGQGAMADTQY	TRBD1	TRBJ2-3	TRBV4-2
ASSVAPDQPQH	NA	TRBJ1-5	TRBV9
ASSLGDNYEQY	NA	TRBJ2-7	TRBV5-1
ASSNRKRASTDTQY	NA	TRBJ2-3	TRBV19
ASSVDVAGGAQTQY	TRBD1	TRBJ2-5	TRBV9
ASSPRLGRDYGYT	NA	TRBJ1-2	TRBV28
ASSPREGNEQF	TRBD2	TRBJ2-1	TRBV5-4
ASTQGQITDTQY	TRBD1	TRBJ2-3	TRBV2
ASGAGTRATDTQY	TRBD2	TRBJ2-3	TRBV12-5
ASARGFLGETQY	NA	TRBJ2-5	TRBV5-1
ASSLGVEATNEKLF	NA	TRBJ1-4	TRBV5-1
ASSTTGGTREQY	TRBD2	TRBJ2-7	TRBV7-9
ASRPLGGTGYGYT	TRBD1	TRBJ1-2	TRBV28
ASSLVGLAGQETQY	TRBD2	TRBJ2-5	TRBV7-8
ASSSGQGDQPQH	TRBD1	TRBJ1-5	TRBV5-1
ASSSLAGGHADTQY	TRBD2	TRBJ2-3	TRBV5-6
AWRGLPGGTGELF	NA	TRBJ2-2	TRBV30
ASSPPGQGRYEQY	TRBD1	TRBJ2-7	TRBV28
ASSLGTGLAALSTDTQY	TRBD2	TRBJ2-3	TRBV7-3
ASSAPDRLQF	TRBD1	TRBJ2-1	TRBV28
ASIVEGNYEQY	NA	TRBJ2-7	TRBV2
ASSPFLTGVGYGYT	TRBD1	TRBJ1-2	TRBV9
ASSLGGVPSTDTQY	TRBD2	TRBJ2-3	TRBV5-1
ASSYWRTGMTEAF	TRBD1	TRBJ1-1	TRBV6-5
ASSLQGDQIYEQY	TRBD1	TRBJ2-7	TRBV5-1
AWRGQAKNTEAF	NA	TRBJ1-1	TRBV30
ASRPGGSSGRETQY	TRBD2	TRBJ2-5	TRBV27
ATTLGGQGRFEQY	TRBD1	TRBJ2-7	TRBV7-8
ASSQDLAHFYEQY	NA	TRBJ2-7	TRBV4-2
ASSISGNTIY	NA	TRBJ1-3	TRBV11-2
ASSQELIPEDSSYEQY	NA	TRBJ2-7	TRBV4-1
ASSAQGAFAEAF	TRBD1	TRBJ1-1	TRBV7-8
ASSKPVREANTGELF	NA	TRBJ2-2	TRBV21-1
ASSTLTGEVIQPQH	TRBD1	TRBJ1-5	TRBV9
ASSRHRTGGTEAF	TRBD1	TRBJ1-1	TRBV28
ASSYGGTGNTGELF	TRBD1	TRBJ2-2	TRBV5-5
ASSPGQFGAKETQY	TRBD1	TRBJ2-5	TRBV5-1
AWSVRGQGVGEKLF	TRBD1	TRBJ1-4	TRBV30
ASSLREPNYGYT	NA	TRBJ1-2	TRBV5-4
ASSLAGSYNEQF	NA	TRBJ2-1	TRBV7-9
ASSLGTSGSYWH	TRBD2	TRBJ2-7	TRBV7-9
ASSLVTGGNEQY	TRBD1	TRBJ2-7	TRBV5-1
ASSPYLLGSGELF	NA	TRBJ2-2	TRBV7-3
ASSYPGQGMGWTQY	TRBD1	TRBJ2-5	TRBV6-6
SANRGMNTEAF	TRBD1	TRBJ1-1	TRBV29-1